This entry lists 32 T cell receptor beta chains sequenced from one sample in a study of T cells after yellow fever vaccination. From the 5' RACE reads, TCRdb called clonotypes with MiXCR, one entry per CDR3 protein. The sample holds roughly 240,000 distinct CDR3 sequences, roughly 6.8% seen once. The sample consisted of CD4+ T cells sorted from PBMCs, taken on the day of the yellow fever booster vaccination. All receptors come from a man aged 25 to 45 who received the YFV17D yellow fever vaccine.

This clonotype was seen many times. This sequence joins TRBV20-1 and TRBJ1-1; 8 bases fit TRBD1. This CDR3 comprises 14 residues. The germline CDR1 and CDR2 sequences are DFQATT and SNEGSKA (reference sequence). With 5 bases clipped from V and 1 base from J, the junction kept 6 bases outside the gene matches. CDR3 region: CSADRGSENTEAFF. In DNA, the CDR3 is TGCAGTGCTGACAGGGGTTCTGAGAACACTGAAGCTTTCTTT.

This sequence joins TRBV11-1 and TRBJ2-1; D uncertain. CDR3 length: 13 residues. Trimming left V 3 bases short and J 8 bases short, with 11 bases between. CDR1 SGHAT and CDR2 FQDESV come from the germline V gene (reference sequence). CDR3 bases: TGTGCCAGCAGCTTGGGTCTTCGGTATGAGCAGTTCTTC. Amino acid sequence: CASSLGLRYEQFF.

V and J are TRBV11-2 and TRBJ1-1; possibly TRBD1 for D (6 bases). Germline CDR1 reads SGHAT; CDR2 reads FQNNGV. This CDR3 region has 18 residues. Deletions cut 0 bases from V and 0 bases from J, with 17 bases between. DNA of the CDR3: TGTGCCAGCAGCTTAGAAATGCGCAGGGGACTCATGAACACTGAAGCTTTCTTT. Amino acids: CASSLEMRRGLMNTEAFF.

This clonotype was seen a few times. The gene calls are TRBV27 and TRBJ2-7, with 8 bases lining up with TRBD1. In germline, CDR1 is MNHEY, CDR2 SMNVEV (reference sequence). This CDR3 contains 13 residues. V gave up 3 bases and J gave up 7 bases; unmatched junction bases: 5. The CDR3 here is CASSLGRGREQYF. The CDR3 region has the DNA TGTGCCAGCAGTTTGGGCAGGGGGCGGGAGCAGTACTTC.

This clonotype was counted a few times. The J gene is TRBJ2-7, the V gene TRBV4-3; 10 bases map to TRBD1. Germline assignment: CDR1 LGHNA and CDR2 YSLEER. The CDR3 sequence is 18 residues long. The junction had 13 bases not matched to a gene; V was cut back by 2 bases and J by 3 bases. The chain's CDR3 is CASSQRTGGTGVVYEQYF. For the CDR3, the DNA is TGCGCCAGCAGCCAAAGGACAGGGGGAACGGGAGTGGTCTACGAGCAGTACTTC.

This clonotype showed up just a few times. The chain has TRBV1 and TRBJ1-2; the D segment call TRBD1 is taken from the table without a DNA check. TRBV1 is an annotated pseudogene. There are 14 residues in the CDR3. The CDR3 sequence is CTSSMRGGGHGYTF. The CDR3 bases are TGCACCAGCAGCATGAGAGGGGGAGGACATGGCTACACCTTC.

This clonotype showed up just a few times. The chain recombines TRBV7-8 with TRBJ2-7; 9 nucleotides match TRBD2. The CDR3 is 16 amino acids. V lost 5 bases and J lost 2; bases outside the gene matches: 10. The V gene's germline CDR1 is SGHVS and CDR2 FQNEAQ. The CDR3 DNA follows: TGTGCCAGCAGCCCCTACGGTAGCGGGAGTACCTACGAGCAGTACTTC. Amino acid sequence: CASSPYGSGSTYEQYF.

This clonotype has a count of ten or more. The V call is TRBV24-1, the J call TRBJ2-1; 10 positions agree with TRBD2. The CDR3 consists of 13 residues. Germline V gives CDR1 KGHDR, CDR2 SFDVKD. Unmatched junction bases numbered 1, after V lost 9 bases and J lost 3 bases. CDR3 sequence: CATSSGSYNEQFF. Written as DNA, the CDR3 is TGTGCCACCTCTAGCGGGAGCTACAATGAGCAGTTCTTC.

This chain uses TRBV24-1 with TRBJ2-1; TRBD2 aligns across 7 bases. The CDR3 runs to 16 residues. Germline CDR1 and CDR2: KGHDR and SFDVKD. V lost 1 base, J lost 2 bases, and 4 bases stayed unmatched. This CDR3 reads CATSDLVAGAYNEQFF. CDR3 DNA sequence: TGTGCCACCAGTGATTTAGTAGCGGGCGCCTACAATGAGCAGTTCTTC.

The CDR3 DNA reads as TGCGCCAGCAGCCGCCTTGACGGACAAGAGACCCAGTACTTC. Protein: CASSRLDGQETQYF. The V and J genes are TRBV5-1 and TRBJ2-5; no clear D gene. Per the germline V gene, CDR1 is SGHRS and CDR2 is YFSETQ. This CDR3 has 14 amino acids. V was clipped by 4 bases and J by 2 bases, with 12 bases between them.

Ten or more counts support this clonotype. This sequence joins TRBV5-5 and TRBJ2-3; D call uncertain. This CDR3 has 13 amino acids. The V gene lost 5 bases and the J gene lost 6 bases, with 13 bases spanning the gap. Per the germline V gene, CDR1 is SGHKS and CDR2 is YYEKEE (reference sequence). CDR3 region: CASSPNSPDTQYF. The CDR3 DNA sequence: TGTGCCAGCAGTCCGAACTCGCCCGATACGCAGTATTTT.

This clonotype was seen more than once but under ten times. The chain couples TRBV5-5 to TRBJ1-4; the D gene is possibly TRBD1 (6 bases). This CDR3 has 15 amino acids. Germline CDR1 is SGHKS and CDR2 is YYEKEE (reference sequence). The ends were cut back, 1 base at V and 2 bases at J, with 9 bases in the middle. The CDR3 is CASSLTGLTNEKLFF. The CDR3 bases are TGTGCCAGCAGCTTGACAGGGCTCACTAATGAAAAACTGTTTTTT.

The chain uses TRBV7-2 and TRBJ1-2; TRBD1 matches 9 bases. The ends lost 5 bases at V and 8 bases at J; junction bases unmatched: 12. Germline V CDR1 and CDR2: SGHTA, FQGNSA. The CDR3 is made up of 15 amino acids. DNA of the CDR3: TGTGCCAGCAGCCCCCCCCCGGGACAGGGCGAAGGCTACACCTTC. Encoded protein: CASSPPPGQGEGYTF.

This clonotype appeared a few times. V and J are TRBV6-5 and TRBJ2-5; D remains unclear. V shed 0 bases and J shed 1 base, with 12 bases lying between them. In germline, CDR1 is MNHEY, CDR2 SVGAGI. The CDR3 sequence is 16 residues long. The CDR3 region is CASSYSIAQTQETQYF. The DNA for the CDR3 is TGTGCCAGCAGTTACTCGATAGCTCAGACCCAAGAGACCCAGTACTTC.

The chain joins TRBV5-1 to TRBJ2-6; D is undetermined. Trimming cost V 0 bases and J 13 bases, with 14 bases left between them. Germline values: CDR1 SGHRS, CDR2 YFSETQ. The CDR3 is 14 amino acids. The CDR3 region is CASSLAPPATVLTF. As DNA, the CDR3 is TGCGCCAGCAGCTTGGCCCCCCCGGCGACGGTCCTGACTTTC.

This clonotype has a count of ten or more. The chain joins TRBV10-3 to TRBJ1-1; D is possibly TRBD1 (6 bases). The CDR3 covers 14 residues. Germline V CDR1 and CDR2: ENHRY, SYGVKD. Trimming removed 4 bases at V and 6 bases at J, with 15 bases between. CDR3 sequence (DNA): TGTGCCATCAGTGGAGACAGGACATTCCCTGAAGCTTTCTTT. Its translation is CAISGDRTFPEAFF.

The chain combines TRBV4-3 with TRBJ1-1; possibly TRBD1 for D (5 bases). Trimming pared 0 bases from V and 1 base from J, leaving 9 bases between. This CDR3 is 15 amino acids long. Germline assignment: CDR1 LGHNA and CDR2 YSLEER. The CDR3 DNA sequence: TGCGCCAGCAGCCAAGAAATGAGGGGGAACACTGAAGCTTTCTTT. Translating it yields CASSQEMRGNTEAFF.

As to this clonotype: One end of the junction varies from germline; a read error may be responsible. In nucleotides, the CDR3 is TGTGCCAGCAGCACCAACCAGGGCTACGAGCGGTACTTC. Residues: CASSTNQGYERYF. The genes are TRBV7-2 and TRBJ2-7; TRBD1 is a possible D gene (5 bases). Germline CDR1 and CDR2: SGHTA and FQGNSA. CDR3 length equals 13 residues.

Ten or more counts support this clonotype. The chain carries TRBV7-2 and TRBJ2-7, with D tentatively TRBD2 (6 bases). Trimming took off 4 bases at V and 7 bases at J, with 20 bases between the two ends. The CDR3 consists of 15 residues. Germline V gene lookup returns CDR1 SGHTA and CDR2 FQGNSA. The CDR3 loop reads CASSSATLSGGEQYF. The CDR3 DNA follows: TGTGCCAGCAGCTCTGCTACCCTTAGCGGAGGGGAGCAGTACTTC.

On this clonotype: The germline gene is not matched at one end of the junction; a read error may be the cause. V and J are TRBV28 and TRBJ2-3; 11 nucleotides line up with TRBD2. Germline V gives CDR1 MDHEN, CDR2 SYDVKM. The length of the CDR3 is 17 residues. CDR3 residues: CATSSPGTSGSTDTQYF. The CDR3 DNA follows: TGTGCCACCAGTTCTCCCGGGACTAGCGGTAGCACAGATACGCAGTATTTT.

This clonotype was detected only a few times. This sequence joins TRBV5-4 and TRBJ2-5, with unresolved D. Germline loops: CDR1 SGHNT, CDR2 YYREEE (reference sequence). Trimming took off 0 bases at V and 6 bases at J, with 3 bases between the two ends. The CDR3 runs 11 residues. In DNA form, the CDR3 reads TGTGCCAGCAGCTTGGAGAAGACCCAGTACTTC. The encoded protein is CASSLEKTQYF.

This clonotype came up many times. V and J are TRBV20-1 and TRBJ2-7; D remains ambiguous. V lost 2 bases, J lost 4 bases, and 15 bases lay in between. Germline-derived CDR1 and CDR2 are DFQATT and SNEGSKA (reference sequence). The CDR3 totals 14 residues. CDR3 sequence reads: CSARRSRTSYEQYF. CDR3 DNA: TGCAGTGCTAGAAGAAGTCGTACCTCGTACGAGCAGTACTTC.

The V call is TRBV7-9, the J call TRBJ2-3; TRBD2 matches at 7 bases. Germline CDR1 SEHNR, CDR2 FQNEAQ (reference sequence). The length of the CDR3 is 14 residues. Trimming took 5 bases from V and 3 from J; bases not matched to a gene: 5. The CDR3, as DNA: TGTGCCAGCAGCCGCTGGGAGGGTACAGATACGCAGTATTTT. Residues: CASSRWEGTDTQYF.

The chain employs TRBV18 and TRBJ2-2; D uncertain. V lost 1 base and J lost 6, with 3 bases in between. Germline loops: CDR1 KGHSH, CDR2 LQKENI. The CDR3 covers 12 residues. CDR3 in amino acids: CASSPRAGELFF. Here the CDR3 DNA reads TGTGCCAGCTCACCACGGGCCGGGGAGCTGTTTTTT.

This clonotype occurred a few times. This rearrangement joins TRBV7-2 to TRBJ2-3; unclear D gene. V lost 1 base to trimming and J lost 2 bases, with 10 bases between them. Germline CDR1 and CDR2: SGHTA and FQGNSA. The CDR3 totals 15 residues. The CDR3 is CASSLVGQNTDTQYF. The CDR3 DNA reads as TGTGCCAGCAGCTTAGTAGGTCAGAACACAGATACGCAGTATTTT.

The chain links TRBV20-1 to TRBJ2-3, with TRBD1 matching 8 bases. In germline, CDR1 is DFQATT, CDR2 SNEGSKA (reference sequence). Trimming took 5 bases from V and 5 from J; bases not matched to a gene: 9. This CDR3 region has 14 residues. The CDR3 nucleotides are TGCAGTGCTGGAGGACAGGGTTTTAGAGATACGCAGTATTTT. Its protein is CSAGGQGFRDTQYF.

This rearrangement joins TRBV4-2 to TRBJ2-7; D is perhaps TRBD1 (6 bases). The CDR3 has 16 residues. Per the germline V gene, CDR1 is LGHNA and CDR2 is YNFKEQ. V was pared by 0 bases and J by 0 bases, with 12 bases between. CDR3 in DNA: TGTGCCAGCAGCCAAGATCGACGGGACATCTCCTACGAGCAGTACTTC. Protein: CASSQDRRDISYEQYF.

The CDR3 region is CASSPYGGQPQHF. CDR3 DNA sequence: TGTGCCAGCAGCCCTTACGGGGGCCAGCCCCAGCATTTT. The V call is TRBV7-2, the J call TRBJ1-5; D might be TRBD1 (6 bases). Trimming pared 5 bases from V and 7 bases from J, leaving 12 bases between. CDR1 is SGHTA and CDR2 is FQGNSA in the germline V gene. This CDR3 is 13 amino acids long.

This clonotype was seen repeatedly, ten times or more. The genes are TRBV5-1 and TRBJ2-7, with unresolved D. The CDR3 runs 14 residues. CDR1 is SGHRS and CDR2 is YFSETQ in the germline V gene. V was shortened by 4 bases and J by 5 bases, with 16 bases between the two germline ends. CDR3: CASSPRTVNHEQYF. CDR3 nucleotides: TGCGCCAGCAGCCCCCGGACCGTAAACCACGAGCAGTACTTC.

The V gene is TRBV4-3, the J gene TRBJ2-3, with 12 bases identical to TRBD2. Germline assignment: CDR1 LGHNA and CDR2 YSLEER. Trimming at V came to 1 base and at J to 5 bases, leaving 7 bases not matched to a gene. This CDR3 is built from 17 residues. The CDR3 nucleotides read TGCGCCAGCAGCCAAGGGCTAGCGGGAGGGCCTGGAGATACGCAGTATTTT. Encoded protein: CASSQGLAGGPGDTQYF.

This clonotype was counted many times. J is TRBJ2-2 and V is TRBV29-1, with TRBD2 matching over 8 bases. CDR3 length: 14 residues. Germline CDR1 is SQVTM and CDR2 is ANQGSEA. Germline trimming cut 4 bases from V and 2 bases from J; bases unmatched to any gene: 3. This chain's CDR3 is CSVGTSGNTGELFF. The CDR3 DNA reads TGCAGCGTTGGAACTAGCGGAAACACCGGGGAGCTGTTTTTT.

The V call is TRBV6-2 or TRBV6-3, the J call TRBJ2-1; perhaps TRBD2 as D (5 bases). The CDR3 length is 15 residues. Trimming pared 6 bases from V and 3 bases from J, leaving 15 bases between. The V gene's germline CDR1 is MNHEY and CDR2 SVGEGT. The CDR3 is CASSRSAGSYNEQFF. CDR3 DNA: TGTGCCAGCAGCCGCTCGGCGGGCAGCTACAATGAGCAGTTCTTC.